The next 25 T cell receptor beta chains were all read from a single sample in a study of CD8 T cells in ankylosing spondylitis. One entry per CDR3 protein, called by TCRdb with MiXCR from the 5' RACE reads. The data hold 200,000 to 250,000 distinct CDR3 sequences, with roughly 10% observed a single time. The specimen sequenced was blood, either unsorted or a sorted T cell fraction (not recorded which). These receptors were taken from a male donor with ankylosing spondylitis or in good health (not recorded which).

This chain uses TRBV6-5 with TRBJ2-7, with 7 nucleotides matching TRBD1. V was clipped by 5 bases and J by 5 bases; unmatched bases: 12. The CDR3 sequence is 15 residues long. CDR1 and CDR2 from the germline V gene are MNHEY and SVGAGI. CDR3: CASSHRQGAFNEQYF. In DNA, the CDR3 is TGTGCCAGCAGTCACAGACAGGGCGCGTTCAACGAGCAGTACTTC.

This clonotype occurred a few times. CDR3 coding DNA: TGTGCCAGTAGTACGACAGGGGGCGAGAGCAATCAGCCCCAGCATTTT. It yields the protein CASSTTGGESNQPQHF. V usage is TRBV19 and J usage is TRBJ1-5, with TRBD1 identical over 10 bases. CDR1 is LNHDA and CDR2 is SQIVND in the germline V gene (reference sequence). V was pared by 4 bases and J by 1 base, with 4 bases of the junction left unmatched. CDR3 length: 16 residues.

This clonotype was seen at least ten times. V gene TRBV2 combines with J gene TRBJ1-3, with 7 bases fitting TRBD1. The V and J ends lost 5 bases and 3 bases, in that order; junction bases with no gene match: 4. CDR1 is SNHLY, CDR2 FYNNEI, per germline. This CDR3 is built from 14 residues. The CDR3 DNA reads as TGTGCCAGCAGTCCCAGGGGGAATGGAAACACCATATATTTT. Its translation is CASSPRGNGNTIYF.

This clonotype was seen many times. The chain uses TRBV29-1 and TRBJ2-5; D gene uncertain. Trimming left V 4 bases short and J 3 bases short, with 18 bases between. Germline V CDR1 and CDR2: SQVTM, ANQGSEA. There are 15 residues in the CDR3. The CDR3 sequence is CSVGPTGGQKETQYF. Here the CDR3 DNA reads TGCAGCGTTGGTCCGACGGGCGGTCAGAAAGAGACCCAGTACTTC.

This clonotype appeared many times. The V call is TRBV3-1, the J call TRBJ2-5; 7 bases are shared with TRBD2. CDR1 is LGHDT and CDR2 is YNNKEL in the germline V gene (reference sequence). The CDR3 contains 15 residues. The V segment lost 2 bases and the J segment 0 bases; nucleotides outside the gene matches: 3. The CDR3 nucleotides read TGTGCCAGCAGCCAACCCGGACTAGACCAAGAGACCCAGTACTTC. Translated: CASSQPGLDQETQYF.

This sequence joins TRBV18 and TRBJ1-4; perhaps TRBD1 as D (6 bases). The CDR3 length is 16 residues. V was shortened by 3 bases and J by 8 bases, with 19 bases between the two germline ends. Germline assignment: CDR1 KGHSH and CDR2 LQKENI. CDR3 nucleotides: TGTGCCAGCTCACCCTCCCAGACAGGATGGGAGGAAAAACTGTTTTTT. It codes for CASSPSQTGWEEKLFF.

V gene TRBV28 combines with J gene TRBJ2-7; TRBD1 aligns across 9 bases. The J segment lost 6 bases and the V segment lost 6 bases, leaving 15 bases of the junction unmatched. Germline V lookup: CDR1 MDHEN, CDR2 SYDVKM. The CDR3 is made up of 16 amino acids. The CDR3 DNA sequence: TGTGCCAGCAGCAGGCCCTGGGACAGGGACGTTGGCGAGCAGTACTTC. As protein: CASSRPWDRDVGEQYF.

The chain joins TRBV5-1 to TRBJ2-7; TRBD1 aligns across 11 bases. From germline, CDR1 is SGHRS and CDR2 YFSETQ. The J segment lost 6 bases and the V segment lost 2 bases, leaving 10 bases of the junction unmatched. This CDR3 region has 16 residues. The CDR3, as DNA: TGCGCCAGCAGCTTATCTTCCGGGACAGGGGGTGGCGAGCAGTACTTC. It is translated as CASSLSSGTGGGEQYF.

This clonotype occurred many times. V is TRBV6-1 and J is TRBJ1-3; 8 nucleotides match TRBD1. In germline, CDR1 is MNHNS, CDR2 SASEGT. The CDR3 loop spans 16 amino acids. With V trimmed by 6 bases and J by 1 base, 8 bases remained unmatched. The CDR3 sequence is CASRRSTGASGNTIYF. CDR3 coding DNA: TGTGCCAGCAGACGATCGACAGGGGCGTCTGGAAACACCATATATTTT.

V gene TRBV12-3 or TRBV12-4 combines with J gene TRBJ2-1; D might be TRBD1 (5 bases). The CDR3 contains 13 residues. Trimming took off 5 bases at V and 7 bases at J, with 12 bases between the two ends. The DNA for the CDR3 is TGTGCCAGCAGTAAGGGGCTACCTAATGAGCAGTTCTTC. This gives the protein CASSKGLPNEQFF.

This clonotype was detected ten times or more. J is TRBJ2-5 and V is TRBV20-1; D call uncertain. The CDR3 has 14 amino acids. Germline values: CDR1 DFQATT, CDR2 SNEGSKA (reference sequence). The V end lost 5 bases, the J end lost 4 bases, and 17 bases lay between the germline ends. CDR3 sequence (DNA): TGCAGTGCTGTACTCTTGACGGGCAGAGAGACCCAGTACTTC. It specifies CSAVLLTGRETQYF.

This clonotype occurred many times. The chain uses TRBV7-3 and TRBJ2-1; 7 bases match TRBD2. The V and J ends lost 4 bases and 0 bases, in that order; junction bases with no gene match: 6. The CDR3 runs 16 residues. Germline CDR1 is SGHTA and CDR2 is FQGTGA. The DNA for the CDR3 is TGTGCCAGCAGCTCCACGGGAGGCAGCTCCTACAATGAGCAGTTCTTC. Translating gives CASSSTGGSSYNEQFF.

This clonotype has ten or more counts. This chain joins TRBV20-1 and TRBJ2-3, with TRBD2 as a possible D gene (5 bases). The CDR3 runs 14 residues. Per germline, CDR1 DFQATT and CDR2 SNEGSKA (reference sequence). Trimming pared 2 bases from V and 4 bases from J, leaving 13 bases between. The CDR3 is CSARSRTDPDTQYF. The CDR3 DNA reads TGCAGTGCTAGAAGCCGGACTGACCCAGATACGCAGTATTTT.

This clonotype was observed a few times. The chain recombines TRBV7-2 with TRBJ1-2, with D uncertain. This CDR3 spans 14 amino acids. V was trimmed by 6 bases and J by 7 bases, leaving 18 bases between them. Per the germline V gene, CDR1 is SGHTA and CDR2 is FQGNSA. CDR3 in DNA: TGTGCCAGCAGAGAACAGAGCCTCGGGCTTGGCTACACCTTC. It encodes CASREQSLGLGYTF.

This clonotype was recorded many times. The chain joins TRBV24-1 to TRBJ2-2, with 9 bases aligning to TRBD1. This CDR3 contains 15 residues. Trimming at V came to 4 bases and at J to 5 bases, leaving 4 bases not matched to a gene. The germline V gene has CDR1 KGHDR and CDR2 SFDVKD. DNA for the CDR3: TGTGCCACCAGTGACCCCGGACAGGGGACCGGGGAGCTGTTTTTT. Amino acids: CATSDPGQGTGELFF.

With regard to this clonotype: A much larger clone lies one base from this, so it may be a read error. V is TRBV5-1 and J is TRBJ2-5; D gene ambiguous. The CDR3 has 14 amino acids. From germline, CDR1 is SGHRS and CDR2 YFSETQ. Trimming took 3 bases from V and 0 from J, leaving 9 bases between them. In DNA form, the CDR3 reads TGCGCCAGCAGCTCGGATTCGTACCAAGAGACCCAGTACTTC. Encoded protein: CASSSDSYQETQYF.

This clonotype was observed at least ten times. The chain has TRBV2 and TRBJ2-1, with 9 nucleotides matching TRBD2. Germline assignment: CDR1 SNHLY and CDR2 FYNNEI. Germline trimming cut 4 bases from V and 6 bases from J; bases unmatched to any gene: 7. The CDR3 is made up of 15 amino acids. DNA of the CDR3: TGTGCCAGCAGTGGAGGGACTAGCCTAAGCAATGAGCAGTTCTTC. Encoded protein: CASSGGTSLSNEQFF.

This clonotype was observed at least ten times. The V gene is TRBV29-1, the J gene TRBJ1-5, with a tentative D call TRBD1 (6 bases). Trimming stripped 5 bases from V and 0 bases from J, with 14 bases between. The CDR3 has 15 residues. Germline lookup yields CDR1 SQVTM and CDR2 ANQGSEA. The CDR3: CSVIVQGNSNQPQHF. Here the CDR3 DNA reads TGCAGCGTTATTGTCCAGGGGAATAGCAATCAGCCCCAGCATTTT.

This clonotype has only a few counts. V and J are TRBV3-1 and TRBJ1-2, with D perhaps TRBD1 (5 bases). V dropped 5 bases and J dropped 7 bases, with 17 bases sitting between them. The CDR3 contains 14 residues. Germline-derived CDR1 and CDR2 are LGHDT and YNNKEL (reference sequence). As DNA, the CDR3 is TGTGCCAGCAGCGCCGCCGCGGGGCTCTCTGGCTACACCTTC. It specifies CASSAAAGLSGYTF.

This clonotype was counted at least ten times. This rearrangement joins TRBV5-1 to TRBJ2-7; 7 positions agree with TRBD1. The CDR3 runs 15 residues. Germline loops: CDR1 SGHRS, CDR2 YFSETQ. V shed 0 bases and J 6 bases; nucleotides not matched to a gene: 9. This CDR3 is CASSLGDSDSREQYF. CDR3 in DNA: TGCGCCAGCAGCTTGGGGGACAGCGATAGTCGCGAGCAGTACTTC.

In this sample, this clonotype turned up a few times. The chain joins TRBV7-3 to TRBJ2-2; TRBD2 agrees at 8 bases. J gave up 1 base and V 2 bases, and 9 bases lay outside the gene matches. Germline V gene data show CDR1 as SGHTA and CDR2 as FQGTGA. The CDR3 spans 18 residues. The CDR3 loop is CASSLVPRGGLNTGELFF. In DNA form, the CDR3 reads TGTGCCAGCAGCTTAGTTCCCCGGGGGGGCCTGAACACCGGGGAGCTGTTTTTT.

This chain uses TRBV29-1 with TRBJ2-5; D is ambiguous. In germline, CDR1 is SQVTM, CDR2 ANQGSEA. The V end was cut by 2 bases, the J end by 5 bases, with 12 bases between. The CDR3 consists of 13 residues. DNA for the CDR3: TGCAGCGTTGAAATTCCGTTAAAGGAGACCCAGTACTTC. This sequence encodes CSVEIPLKETQYF.

The chain couples TRBV25-1 to TRBJ2-7, with 7 bases identical to TRBD1. The CDR3 is 14 amino acids. Germline lookup yields CDR1 MGHDK and CDR2 SYGVNS. The CDR3 sequence: CATGDSATSYEQYF. Written as DNA, the CDR3 is TGTGCAACAGGGGACAGCGCGACTTCCTACGAGCAGTACTTC.

This clonotype was counted at least ten times. The chain joins TRBV7-8 to TRBJ2-1; 9 bases align to TRBD2. The V gene's germline CDR1 is SGHVS and CDR2 FQNEAQ. The CDR3 loop spans 16 amino acids. Unmatched junction bases numbered 8, after V lost 4 bases and J lost 4 bases. As DNA, the CDR3 is TGTGCCAGCAGCTCCCTTGGCGGGGGGGGGTACAATGAGCAGTTCTTC. This gives the protein CASSSLGGGGYNEQFF.

This sequence joins TRBV9 and TRBJ2-7; the match to TRBD1 covers 8 bases. V shed 0 bases, J shed 0 bases, and the junction held 5 bases outside the gene matches. There are 16 residues in the CDR3. Germline CDR1 and CDR2: SGDLS and YYNGEE. CDR3 DNA sequence: TGTGCCAGCAGCGTAGGGGACAGGACGAGCTCCTACGAGCAGTACTTC. Translation gives CASSVGDRTSSYEQYF.